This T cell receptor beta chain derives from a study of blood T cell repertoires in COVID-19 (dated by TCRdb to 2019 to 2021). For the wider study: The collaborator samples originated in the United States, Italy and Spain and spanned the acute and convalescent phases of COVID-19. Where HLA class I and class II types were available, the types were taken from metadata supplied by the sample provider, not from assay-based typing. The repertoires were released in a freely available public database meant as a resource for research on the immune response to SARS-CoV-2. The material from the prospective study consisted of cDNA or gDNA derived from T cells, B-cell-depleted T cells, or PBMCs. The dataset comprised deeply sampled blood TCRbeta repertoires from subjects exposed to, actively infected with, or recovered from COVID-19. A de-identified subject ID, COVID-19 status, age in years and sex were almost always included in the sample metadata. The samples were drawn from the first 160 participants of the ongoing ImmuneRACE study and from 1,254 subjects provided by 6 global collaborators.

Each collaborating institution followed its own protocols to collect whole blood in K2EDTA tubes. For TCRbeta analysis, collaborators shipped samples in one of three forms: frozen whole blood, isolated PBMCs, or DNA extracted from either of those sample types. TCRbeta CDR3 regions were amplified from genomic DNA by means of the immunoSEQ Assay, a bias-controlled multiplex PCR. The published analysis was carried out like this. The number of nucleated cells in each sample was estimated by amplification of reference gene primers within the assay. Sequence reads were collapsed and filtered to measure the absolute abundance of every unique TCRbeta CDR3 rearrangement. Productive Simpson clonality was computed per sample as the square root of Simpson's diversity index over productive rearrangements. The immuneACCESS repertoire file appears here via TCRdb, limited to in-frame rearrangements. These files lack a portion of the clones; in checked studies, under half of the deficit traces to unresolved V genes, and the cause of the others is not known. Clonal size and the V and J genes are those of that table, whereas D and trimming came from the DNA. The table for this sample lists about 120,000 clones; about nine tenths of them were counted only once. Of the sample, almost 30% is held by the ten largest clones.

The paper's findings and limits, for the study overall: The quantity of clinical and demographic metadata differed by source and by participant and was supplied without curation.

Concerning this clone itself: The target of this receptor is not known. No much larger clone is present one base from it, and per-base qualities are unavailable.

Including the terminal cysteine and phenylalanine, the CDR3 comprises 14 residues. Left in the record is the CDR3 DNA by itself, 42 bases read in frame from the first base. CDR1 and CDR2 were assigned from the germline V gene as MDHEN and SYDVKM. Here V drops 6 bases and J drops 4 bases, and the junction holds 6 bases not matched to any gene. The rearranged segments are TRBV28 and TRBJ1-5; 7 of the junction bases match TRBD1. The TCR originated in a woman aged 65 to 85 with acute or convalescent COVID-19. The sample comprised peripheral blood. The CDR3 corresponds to CASRTGAGNQPQHF. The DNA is TGTGCCAGCAGAACAGGGGCTGGGAATCAGCCCCAGCATTTT.